This entry concerns a single T cell receptor (beta chain). No antigen is known for it. The CDR3 extends over 15 amino acids. Germline CDR1 reads SGHRS; CDR2 reads YFSETQ. V lost 0 bases and J lost 5; bases outside the gene matches: 6. This specimen comes from a study of shared clonotypes between healthy human individuals. Overall study context: CD8 memory received one plate per donor, CD8 naive two, CD4 memory three and CD4 naive three. General study points: The diversity represented, both genetic and in exposure history, was limited by few donors. Clonotypes shared by all four sorted-subset donors had higher generation probabilities than non-shared clonotypes.

Genomic DNA from each subset was divided evenly over several immunoSEQ plates. The repertoire was sequenced with immunoSEQ multiplex PCR; TCRdb's copy has only in-frame clones and lacks some. The profile shows 400,000 to 600,000 clones, roughly 95% of them singletons. The chain uses TRBV5-1 and TRBJ2-7; TRBD2 agrees at 9 bases. The sequence came from a woman in her twenties or thirties in good health. The source material was naive CD4+ T cells sorted from blood. The sample's subset: CD45RA+ positively selected. The CDR3 sequence is CASSLGTSGPNEQYF. For the CDR3, the DNA is TGCGCCAGCAGCTTGGGAACTAGCGGGCCAAACGAGCAGTACTTC.